The sequence of this TCR beta chain was determined in a study of blood T cell repertoires in COVID-19. Study at large: The cDNA or gDNA used as material had been derived from T cells, B-cell-depleted T cells, or PBMCs.

With 7 bases clipped from V and 7 bases from J, the junction kept 8 bases outside the gene matches. The CDR3 sequence is 14 residues long. Germline V gene data show CDR1 as MDHEN and CDR2 as SYDVKM. Profiling relied on immunoSEQ multiplex PCR, and the TCRdb table lists in-frame clones only, not all of them. The sample yields fewer than 95,000 clones, around 80% seen once. This TCR was sampled from a human donor in a cohort sampled during active COVID-19. The gene calls are TRBV28 and TRBJ2-1; 9 nucleotides match TRBD1. The sequencing sample was made of peripheral blood. The CDR3 reads CASMGQGLVNEQFF. For the CDR3, the DNA is TGTGCCAGCATGGGACAGGGTCTTGTTAATGAGCAGTTCTTC.